The entry below gives a single T cell receptor beta chain sequence along with its context. These data come from a study of control samples from healthy donors and cancer patients. Germline V gene data show CDR1 as KGHSH and CDR2 as LQKENI. The CDR3 is 13 amino acids. The ends were cut back, 6 bases at V and 5 bases at J, with 13 bases in the middle. The repertoire was sequenced with immunoSEQ multiplex PCR; TCRdb's copy has only in-frame clones and lacks some. Of roughly 93,000 clones detected, less than 90% appear once; the ten largest clones hold over 8.5%. The specimen sequenced was PBMCs. The TCR comes from a woman aged 45 to 65 with colorectal cancer. This chain joins TRBV18 and TRBJ1-1, with D possibly TRBD1 on 6 matching bases. CDR3 loop: CASSQGQSTEAFF. CDR3 bases: TGTGCCAGCTCCCAAGGACAGTCGACTGAAGCTTTCTTT.